A selection of T cell receptor beta chains follows, all from one sample in a study of blood T cell repertoires in COVID-19. Clones were sequenced by immunoSEQ multiplex PCR, and TCRdb holds only the in-frame ones, with some missing. Of 200,000 to 250,000 clones listed, more than 70% are singletons. Sequenced material: peripheral blood. These receptors all come from a woman at least 80 years old with acute or convalescent COVID-19. The CDR3 runs from the conserved cysteine through the conserved F or W. The D gene is left open where the match is weak. Expanded clones are given a class, and other clones once, few, many or no size at all.

d_call clone_size j_call v_call cdr3_nt cdr3_aa
TRBD1 - TRBJ1-2 TRBV11-2 TGTGCCAGCAGCCCACAGGGGAACTATGGCTACACCTTC CASSPQGNYGYTF
TRBD1 once TRBJ2-3 TRBV10-3 TGTGCCATCAGCCCGACAGGGGGCAGCGCAGATACGCAGTATTTT CAISPTGGSADTQYF
- - TRBJ1-1 TRBV6-6 TGTGCCAGCAGTTACACCCGGGACACTGAAGCTTTCTTT CASSYTRDTEAFF
- - TRBJ2-3 TRBV19 TGTGCCAGTAGTATGCTAGCGGATACGCAGTATTTT CASSMLADTQYF
TRBD1 - TRBJ1-2 TRBV23-1 TGCGCCAGCCTTCCGTTACAGGGGGCGAGTCCCAGTCGGTATGGCTACACCTTC CASLPLQGASPSRYGYTF
- - TRBJ2-7 TRBV11-2 TGTGCCAGCAGCTATCGGCGGGGGCGAGGAGATTCCTACGAGCAGTACTTC CASSYRRGRGDSYEQYF
TRBD1 once TRBJ1-2 TRBV6-5 TGTGCCAGCAGCTATGGGGACAGGGGAGGAGGCTACACCTTC CASSYGDRGGGYTF
TRBD1 - TRBJ2-7 TRBV11-3 TGTGCCAGCAGGTTGACAGGGCGCTACGAGCAGTACTTC CASRLTGRYEQYF
TRBD1 once TRBJ1-1 TRBV11-3 TGTGCCAGCAGCTTACAGGGGGCCCCGAAAGGTACTGAAGCTTTCTTT CASSLQGAPKGTEAFF
- - TRBJ2-1 TRBV11-2 TGTGCCAGCAGCTTAGGAATTTCTGGGGGCTTGTACAATGAGCAGTTCTTC CASSLGISGGLYNEQFF
- - TRBJ1-1 TRBV7-9 TGTGCCAGCAGCAGTACAGGGTTTGCGACTTTCTTT CASSSTGFATFF
TRBD1 - TRBJ2-7 TRBV28 TGTGCCAGCAGTGGGACAGGGAGAAGAGAGCAGTACTTC CASSGTGRREQYF
- - TRBJ2-2 TRBV7-2 TGTGCCAGCAGCCAGAACGGGGGAAGGGCCGGGGAGCTGTTTTTT CASSQNGGRAGELFF
- - TRBJ2-1 TRBV2 TGTGCCAGTGAGGAGGGCCCCGCCAGGATTTACAATGAGCAGTTCTTC CASEEGPARIYNEQFF
TRBD2 - TRBJ2-3 TRBV19 TGTGCCAGTAGTCCCGGCGGAGCGGGGGCGGGGGATACGCAGTATTTT CASSPGGAGAGDTQYF
- - TRBJ2-1 TRBV7-9 TGTGCCAGCATTCTAGACGGGAGTGGGGACAATGAGCAGTTCTTC CASILDGSGDNEQFF
TRBD2 - TRBJ2-3 TRBV5-4 TGTGCCAGCAGCTCTAGCGGGGGTGGCACAGATACGCAGTATTTT CASSSSGGGTDTQYF
- - TRBJ2-2 TRBV7-3 TGTGCCAGCAGCTTAGAACGGGGGAACACCGGGGAGCTGTTTTTT CASSLERGNTGELFF
TRBD2 - TRBJ2-1 TRBV5-4 TGTGCCAGCAGAGGACTAGCGGGGGAGGATGAGCAGTTCTTC CASRGLAGEDEQFF
TRBD1 - TRBJ1-5 TRBV6-6 TGTGCCAGCAGTTACGGGACAGGGGTCCAGCCCCAGCATTTT CASSYGTGVQPQHF
- - TRBJ1-2 TRBV27 TGTGCCAGCAGACCCTCGGACTTGCTCTATGGCTACACCTTC CASRPSDLLYGYTF
- few TRBJ1-4 TRBV28 TGTGCCAGCAGTCGGGGGGGGGCCCACCAAGGACTGTTTTTT CASSRGGAHQGLFF
- - TRBJ2-5 TRBV4-1 TGCGCCAGCAGCCAAGGGCAGGGCGAACAAGAGACCCAGTACTTC CASSQGQGEQETQYF
TRBD1 - TRBJ1-1 TRBV30 TGTGCCTGGAGTCCACTAAGGACACTTCCGGGACAGGGAACGAACACTGAAGCTTTCTTT CAWSPLRTLPGQGTNTEAFF
TRBD2 - TRBJ2-3 TRBV28 TGTGCCAGCCTAATAGCGGGGGGGCGACTTGGCTCCAGGTATTTT CASLIAGGRLGSRYF
- - TRBJ1-3 TRBV12-3/TRBV12-4 TGTGCCAGCAGGGGAAAGGGGGGAAACACCATATATTTT CASRGKGGNTIYF
- - TRBJ1-1 TRBV6-6 TGTGCCAGCATCCCGAGAGAATATGACACTGAAGCTTTCTTT CASIPREYDTEAFF
TRBD2 - TRBJ2-7 TRBV4-1 TGCGCCAGCAGCCAAGAAGGGACTAGGGTGCGCGAGCAGTACTTC CASSQEGTRVREQYF
- - TRBJ1-5 TRBV19 TGTGCCAGTCAGGCGGGGGGTGGGAGCAATCAGCCCCAGCATTTT CASQAGGGSNQPQHF